Each of the 8 T cell receptor beta chains below was sequenced from the same sample in a study of beta chain features in type 1 diabetes. Study-level results: Moderate yet significant TCRB CDR3 shortening was seen in Type 1 diabetes patients in all four CD4+ subsets.

Sequenced material consisted of expressed TCRB transcripts (all of the isolated RNA was reverse transcribed). The table came from immunoSEQ multiplex PCR; TCRdb's copy has only in-frame clones and leaves some out. Seen here are 300,000 or so clones, over 7% observed once, and the top ten hold approximately 1%. These receptors' targets are unknown. The sequencing sample was made of central memory CD4+ T cells from blood. These receptors were obtained from a young man with type 1 diabetes.

Only a few counts were recorded for this clone. V is TRBV6-5 and J is TRBJ2-4, with D possibly matching TRBD1 (6 bases). Germline V gives CDR1 MNHEY, CDR2 SVGAGI. This CDR3 comprises 13 residues. Trimming removed 5 bases from V and 12 bases from J, with 17 bases in between. The CDR3 here is CASSTIQGNTQYF. CDR3 sequence (DNA): TGTGCCAGCAGTACCATCCAGGGGAATACTCAGTACTTC.

This clone was found many times. Other DNA sequences from this sample encode an identical CDR3 as well. The genes are TRBV10-3 and TRBJ2-5; unclear D gene. V was trimmed by 0 bases and J by 5 bases, leaving 4 bases between them. This CDR3 is 12 amino acids long. Per germline, CDR1 ENHRY and CDR2 SYGVKD. CDR3 region: CAISESRETQYF. The CDR3, as DNA: TGTGCCATCAGTGAGTCGCGGGAGACCCAGTACTTC.

This clone was seen a handful of times. J is TRBJ2-2 and V is TRBV29-1; TRBD2 is a possible D gene (5 bases). This CDR3 has 14 residues. The V end lost 6 bases, the J end lost 5 bases, and 16 bases lay between the germline ends. Germline V gives CDR1 SQVTM, CDR2 ANQGSEA. The CDR3 protein is CSVRRPRDTGELFF. In DNA, the CDR3 is TGCAGCGTCCGCAGGCCCCGGGATACCGGGGAGCTGTTTTTT.

This clone has just a few counts. The V call is TRBV21-1, the J call TRBJ2-5; TRBD2, as called in the table, went unchecked against the DNA. TRBV21-1 is shown as a pseudogene. CDR3 length: 17 residues. CDR3 coding DNA: TGTGCCAGCAGCTCCGGGGGAGGGGTTCCCCCGAAAGAGACCCAGTACTTC. It encodes CASSSGGGVPPKETQYF.

This clone was counted between two and nine times. This sequence joins TRBV28 and TRBJ2-7, with 7 bases identical to TRBD1. Trimming cost V 6 bases and J 2 bases; bases outside gene matches: 7. Germline CDR1 is MDHEN and CDR2 is SYDVKM. CDR3 size: 14 residues. The CDR3 reads CASSQGQPPYEQYF. Here the CDR3 DNA reads TGTGCCAGCAGCCAGGGACAGCCCCCCTACGAGCAGTACTTC.

This clone was counted only a few times. The chain combines TRBV7-2 with TRBJ2-3, with TRBD2 matching over 7 bases. Unmatched junction bases numbered 13, after V lost 6 bases and J lost 7 bases. This CDR3 is built from 15 residues. Germline-derived CDR1 and CDR2 are SGHTA and FQGNSA. Written as DNA, the CDR3 is TGTGCCAGCAGGGGGACTACGGGTCGGACAAATACGCAGTATTTT. Amino acid sequence: CASRGTTGRTNTQYF.

This clone occurred many times. The V gene is TRBV11-2, the J gene TRBJ2-2; 10 nucleotides align to TRBD1. Trimming at V came to 5 bases and at J to 5 bases, leaving 11 bases not matched to a gene. This CDR3 has 17 amino acids. Germline CDR1 is SGHAT and CDR2 is FQNNGV. CDR3 sequence reads: CASSPVWGQGFTGELFF. As DNA, the CDR3 is TGTGCCAGCAGCCCAGTATGGGGACAGGGGTTTACCGGGGAGCTGTTTTTT.

The genes are TRBV15 and TRBJ2-7, with D perhaps given as TRBD1 or TRBD2 (5 bases each). This CDR3 comprises 13 residues. Germline assignment: CDR1 LNHNV and CDR2 YYDKDF (reference sequence). Trimming pared 5 bases from V and 4 bases from J, leaving 12 bases between. CDR3 nucleotide sequence: TGTGCCACCAGCTCTCGGGGCTTTTACGAGCAGTACTTC. This translates into CATSSRGFYEQYF.